At least ten counts were recorded for the clone carrying this T cell receptor (beta chain). The sample comes from a study of T-cell memory formation after mild COVID-19. One entry per CDR3 protein, called by TCRdb with MiXCR from the 5' RACE reads. The data hold about 16,000 distinct CDR3 sequences, with roughly 25% observed a single time. The CDR3 is 14 residues long. Looked up from germline, CDR1 is SGHNT and CDR2 is YYREEE (reference sequence). The trim removed 4 bases at V and 4 bases at J, leaving 4 bases unmatched. This sequence was found in a man younger than 30 who had mild COVID-19 (a few samples of this study predate the infection). Cell type and time point are not known. The chain joins TRBV5-4 to TRBJ1-3, with 8 bases matching TRBD1. The sequencing input was PBMCs or a T cell subset sorted from them (not recorded which). The CDR3 DNA reads TGTGCCAGCAGCAAAGACAGGGGAGGAAACACCATATATTTT. Translated: CASSKDRGGNTIYF.